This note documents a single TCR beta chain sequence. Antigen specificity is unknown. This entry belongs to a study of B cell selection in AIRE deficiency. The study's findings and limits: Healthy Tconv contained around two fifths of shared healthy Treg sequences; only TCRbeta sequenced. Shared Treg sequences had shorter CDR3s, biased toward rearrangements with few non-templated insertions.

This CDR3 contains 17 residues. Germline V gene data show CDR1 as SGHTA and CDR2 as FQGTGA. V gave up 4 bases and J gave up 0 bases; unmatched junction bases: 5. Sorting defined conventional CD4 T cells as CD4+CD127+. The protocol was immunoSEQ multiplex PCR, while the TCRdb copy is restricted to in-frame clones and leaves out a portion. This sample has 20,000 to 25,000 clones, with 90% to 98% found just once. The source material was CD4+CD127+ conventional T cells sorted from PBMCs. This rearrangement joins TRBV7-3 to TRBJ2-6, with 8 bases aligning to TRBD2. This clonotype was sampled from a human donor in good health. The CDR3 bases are TGTGCCAGCAGCTCCCTCGGGGGGGGCTCTGGGGCCAACGTCCTGACTTTC. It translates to CASSSLGGGSGANVLTF.